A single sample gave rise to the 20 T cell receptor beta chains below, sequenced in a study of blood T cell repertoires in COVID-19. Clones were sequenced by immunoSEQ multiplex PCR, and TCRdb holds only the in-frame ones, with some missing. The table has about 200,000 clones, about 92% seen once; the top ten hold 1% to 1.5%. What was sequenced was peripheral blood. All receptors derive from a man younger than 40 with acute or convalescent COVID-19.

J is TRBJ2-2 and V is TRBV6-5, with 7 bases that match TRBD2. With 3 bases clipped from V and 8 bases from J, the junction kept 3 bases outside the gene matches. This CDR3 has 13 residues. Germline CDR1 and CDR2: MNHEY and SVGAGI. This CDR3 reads CASSYGGGGELFF. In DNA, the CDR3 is TGTGCCAGCAGTTATGGGGGGGGAGGGGAGCTGTTTTTT.

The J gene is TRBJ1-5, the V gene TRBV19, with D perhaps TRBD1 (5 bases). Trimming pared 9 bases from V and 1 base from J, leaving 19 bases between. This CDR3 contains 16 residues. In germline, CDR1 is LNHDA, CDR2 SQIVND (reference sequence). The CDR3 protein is CASGPGPGRSNQPQHF. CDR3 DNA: TGTGCCAGCGGCCCGGGGCCCGGGAGGAGCAATCAGCCCCAGCATTTT.

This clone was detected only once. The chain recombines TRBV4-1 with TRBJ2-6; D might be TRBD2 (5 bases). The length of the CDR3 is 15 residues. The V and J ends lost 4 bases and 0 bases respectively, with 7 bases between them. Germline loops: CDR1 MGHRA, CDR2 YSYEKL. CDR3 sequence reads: CASSLAGSGANVLTF. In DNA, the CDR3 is TGCGCCAGCAGCCTTGCGGGCTCTGGGGCCAACGTCCTGACTTTC.

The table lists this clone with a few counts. The CDR3 here is CASSALGNEQFF. The CDR3, as DNA: TGCGCCAGCAGCGCTCTAGGCAATGAGCAGTTCTTC. The chain links TRBV5-1 to TRBJ2-1; D is undetermined. V lost 4 bases, J lost 6 bases, and 8 bases lay in between. This CDR3 comprises 12 residues. The germline V gene encodes CDR1 SGHRS and CDR2 YFSETQ. Filled out from reference TRBV5-1 and TRBJ2-1, the complete variable domain reads KAGVTQTPRYLIKTRGQQVTLSCSPISGHRSVSWYQQTPGQGLQFLFEYFSETQRNKGNFPGRFSGRQFSNSRSEMNVSTLELGDSALYLCASSALGNEQFFGPGTRLTVL.

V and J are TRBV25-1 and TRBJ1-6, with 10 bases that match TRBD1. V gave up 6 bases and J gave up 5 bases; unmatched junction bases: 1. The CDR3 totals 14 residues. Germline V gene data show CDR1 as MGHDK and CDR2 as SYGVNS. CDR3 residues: CASRGTGDNSPLHF. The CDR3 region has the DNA TGTGCCAGCAGGGGGACAGGGGATAATTCACCCCTCCACTTT.

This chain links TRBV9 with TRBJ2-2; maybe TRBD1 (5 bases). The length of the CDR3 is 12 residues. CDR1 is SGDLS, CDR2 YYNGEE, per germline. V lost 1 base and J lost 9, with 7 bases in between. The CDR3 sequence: CASSVRGRELFF. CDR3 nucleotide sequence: TGTGCCAGCAGCGTAAGGGGCCGGGAGCTGTTTTTT.

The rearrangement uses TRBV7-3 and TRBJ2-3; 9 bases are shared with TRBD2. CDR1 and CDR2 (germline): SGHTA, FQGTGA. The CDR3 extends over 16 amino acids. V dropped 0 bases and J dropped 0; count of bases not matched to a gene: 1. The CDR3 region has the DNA TGTGCCAGCAGCTTAACGCGGGGGGGTAGCACAGATACGCAGTATTTT. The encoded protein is CASSLTRGGSTDTQYF.

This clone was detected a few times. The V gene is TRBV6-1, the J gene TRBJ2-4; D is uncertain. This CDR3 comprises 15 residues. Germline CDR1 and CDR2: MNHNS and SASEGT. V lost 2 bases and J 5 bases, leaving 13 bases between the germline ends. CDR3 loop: CASSEFLYQENIQYF. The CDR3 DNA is TGTGCCAGCAGTGAATTTCTGTATCAGGAAAACATTCAGTACTTC.

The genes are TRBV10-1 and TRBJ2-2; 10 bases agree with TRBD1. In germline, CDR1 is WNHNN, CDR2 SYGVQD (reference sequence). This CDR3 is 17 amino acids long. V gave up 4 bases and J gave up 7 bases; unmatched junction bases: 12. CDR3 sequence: CASSAIQGQGKHGELFF. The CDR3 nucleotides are TGCGCCAGCAGTGCGATCCAGGGACAGGGGAAGCACGGGGAGCTGTTTTTT.

In DNA form, the CDR3 reads TGTGCCAGCAGCCAGTACAGGGAAAACTATGGCTACACCTTC. It specifies CASSQYRENYGYTF. The chain recombines TRBV28 with TRBJ1-2; TRBD1 is a possible D gene (6 bases). The CDR3 sequence is 14 residues long. V lost 6 bases, J lost 2 bases, and 13 bases lay in between. Germline V gene lookup returns CDR1 MDHEN and CDR2 SYDVKM.

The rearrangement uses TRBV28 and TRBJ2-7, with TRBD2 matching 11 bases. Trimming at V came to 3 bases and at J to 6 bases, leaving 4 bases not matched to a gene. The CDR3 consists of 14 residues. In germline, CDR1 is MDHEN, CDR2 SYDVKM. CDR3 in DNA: TGTGCCAGCAGTTTCACTAGCGGGAGCACCGAGCAGTACTTC. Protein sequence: CASSFTSGSTEQYF.

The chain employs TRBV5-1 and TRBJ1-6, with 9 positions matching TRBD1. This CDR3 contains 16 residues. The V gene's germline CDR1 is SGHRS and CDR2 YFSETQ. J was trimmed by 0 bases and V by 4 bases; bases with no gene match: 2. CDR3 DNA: TGCGCCAGCAGCCCGGGACAGGGCTCCTATAATTCACCCCTCCACTTT. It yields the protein CASSPGQGSYNSPLHF.

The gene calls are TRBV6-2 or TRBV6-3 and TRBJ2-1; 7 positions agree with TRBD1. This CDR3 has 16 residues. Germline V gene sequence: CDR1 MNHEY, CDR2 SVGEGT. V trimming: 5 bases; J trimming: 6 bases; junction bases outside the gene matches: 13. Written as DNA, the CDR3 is TGTGCCAGCAGTCGGTCGACAGGGCCCCCCGTCAATGAGCAGTTCTTC. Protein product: CASSRSTGPPVNEQFF.

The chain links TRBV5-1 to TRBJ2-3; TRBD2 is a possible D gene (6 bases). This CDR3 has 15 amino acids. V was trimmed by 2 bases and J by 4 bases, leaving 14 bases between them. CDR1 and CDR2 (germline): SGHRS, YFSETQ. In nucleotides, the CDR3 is TGCGCCAGCAGCTTTGGTAGCGGAGGGTCAGATACGCAGTATTTT. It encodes CASSFGSGGSDTQYF.

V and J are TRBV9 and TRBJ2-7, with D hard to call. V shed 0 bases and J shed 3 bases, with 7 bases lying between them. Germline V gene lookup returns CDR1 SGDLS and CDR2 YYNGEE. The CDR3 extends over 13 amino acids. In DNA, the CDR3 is TGTGCCAGCAGCGTAGCCCAGAACTACGAGCAGTACTTC. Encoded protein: CASSVAQNYEQYF.

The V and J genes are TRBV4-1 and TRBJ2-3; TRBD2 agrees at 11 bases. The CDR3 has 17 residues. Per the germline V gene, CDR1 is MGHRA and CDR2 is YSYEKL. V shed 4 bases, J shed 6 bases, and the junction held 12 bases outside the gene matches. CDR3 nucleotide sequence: TGCGCCAGCAGCCGACTACCCACTAGCGGGGGAGGGGATACGCAGTATTTT. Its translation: CASSRLPTSGGGDTQYF.

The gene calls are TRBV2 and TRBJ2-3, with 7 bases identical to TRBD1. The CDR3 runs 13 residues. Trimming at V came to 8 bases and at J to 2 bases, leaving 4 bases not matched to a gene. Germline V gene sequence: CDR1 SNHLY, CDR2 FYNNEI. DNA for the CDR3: TGTGCCAGCGGGACAGAGGACACAGATACGCAGTATTTT. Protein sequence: CASGTEDTDTQYF.

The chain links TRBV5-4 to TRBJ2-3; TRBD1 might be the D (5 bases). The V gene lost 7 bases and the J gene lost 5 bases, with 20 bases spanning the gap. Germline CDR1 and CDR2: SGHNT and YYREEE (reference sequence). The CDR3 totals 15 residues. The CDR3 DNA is TGTGCCAGCCGTAGGGGCTTATTGAGTGAAGATACGCAGTATTTT. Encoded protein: CASRRGLLSEDTQYF.

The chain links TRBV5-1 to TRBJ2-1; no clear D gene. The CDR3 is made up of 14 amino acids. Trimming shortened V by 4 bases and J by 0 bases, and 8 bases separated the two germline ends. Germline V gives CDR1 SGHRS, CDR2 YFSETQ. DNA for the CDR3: TGCGCCAGCAGCAGAAGTAGCTCCTACAATGAGCAGTTCTTC. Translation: CASSRSSSYNEQFF.

CDR3 amino acids: CASSFLGGGSGGYTF. CDR3 coding DNA: TGTGCCAGCAGCTTCTTGGGTGGGGGGTCCGGTGGCTACACCTTC. V gene TRBV3-1 (or the pseudogene TRBV3-2) combines with J gene TRBJ1-2, with D perhaps matching TRBD1 (5 bases). Deletions cut 5 bases from V and 7 bases from J, with 20 bases between. The CDR3 is made up of 15 amino acids. Germline-derived CDR1 and CDR2 are LGHDT and YNNKEL (reference sequence).